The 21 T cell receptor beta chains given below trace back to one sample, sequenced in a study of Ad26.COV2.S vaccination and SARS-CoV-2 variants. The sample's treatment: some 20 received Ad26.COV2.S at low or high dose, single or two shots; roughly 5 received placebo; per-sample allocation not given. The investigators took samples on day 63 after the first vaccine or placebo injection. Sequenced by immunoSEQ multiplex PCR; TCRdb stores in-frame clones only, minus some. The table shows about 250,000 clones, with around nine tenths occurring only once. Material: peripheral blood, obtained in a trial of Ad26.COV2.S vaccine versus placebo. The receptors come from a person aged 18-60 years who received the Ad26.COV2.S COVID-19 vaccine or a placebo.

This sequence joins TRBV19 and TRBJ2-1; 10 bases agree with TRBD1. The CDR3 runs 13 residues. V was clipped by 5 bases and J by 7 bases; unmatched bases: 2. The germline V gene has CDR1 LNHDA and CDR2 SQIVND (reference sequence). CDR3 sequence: CASSGQGGNEQFF. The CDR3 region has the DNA TGTGCCAGTAGTGGACAGGGGGGAAATGAGCAGTTCTTC. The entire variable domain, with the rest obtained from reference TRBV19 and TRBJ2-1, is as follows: DGGITQSPKYLFRKEGQNVTLSCEQNLNHDAMYWYRQDPGQGLRLIYYSQIVNDFQKGDIAEGYSVSREKKESFPLTVTSAQKNPTAFYLCASSGQGGNEQFFGPGTRLTVL.

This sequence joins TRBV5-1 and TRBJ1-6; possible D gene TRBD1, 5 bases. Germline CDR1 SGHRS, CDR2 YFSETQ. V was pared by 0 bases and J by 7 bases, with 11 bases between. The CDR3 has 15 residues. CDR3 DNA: TGCGCCAGCAGCTTGGAGGGACGGCCAAATTCACCCCTCCACTTT. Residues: CASSLEGRPNSPLHF.

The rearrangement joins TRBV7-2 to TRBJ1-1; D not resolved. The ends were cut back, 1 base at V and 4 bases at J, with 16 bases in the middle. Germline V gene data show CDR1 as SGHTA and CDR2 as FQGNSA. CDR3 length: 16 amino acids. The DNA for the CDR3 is TGTGCCAGCAGCTTAGATTTATACAGAAGGGCCACTGAAGCTTTCTTT. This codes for CASSLDLYRRATEAFF.

The CDR3 loop reads CASSWTGGENNSPLHF. The CDR3 DNA reads as TGTGCCAGCAGTTGGACAGGAGGTGAAAATAATTCACCCCTCCACTTT. The genes are TRBV6-5 and TRBJ1-6; TRBD1 agrees at 7 bases. The CDR3 runs 16 residues. J lost 5 bases, V lost 4 bases, and 8 bases had no gene match. In germline, CDR1 is MNHEY, CDR2 SVGAGI.

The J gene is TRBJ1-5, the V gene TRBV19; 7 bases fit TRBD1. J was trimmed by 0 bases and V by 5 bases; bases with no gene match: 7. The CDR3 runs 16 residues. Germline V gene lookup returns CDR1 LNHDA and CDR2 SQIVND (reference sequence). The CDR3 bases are TGTGCCAGTAGTGATTATGGGACAGTTAGCAATCAGCCCCAGCATTTT. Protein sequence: CASSDYGTVSNQPQHF.

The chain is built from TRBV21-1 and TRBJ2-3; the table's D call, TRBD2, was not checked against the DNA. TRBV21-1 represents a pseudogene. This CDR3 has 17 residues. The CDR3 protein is CASSIAPRGSLTDTQYF. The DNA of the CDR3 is TGTGCCAGCAGCATTGCCCCTCGGGGTTCATTAACAGATACGCAGTATTTT.

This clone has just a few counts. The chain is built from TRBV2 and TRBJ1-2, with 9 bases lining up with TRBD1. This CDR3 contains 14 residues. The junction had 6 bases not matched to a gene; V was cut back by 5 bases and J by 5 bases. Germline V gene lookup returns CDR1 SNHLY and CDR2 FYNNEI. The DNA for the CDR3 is TGTGCCAGCAGTCTACAGGGGGCGTCTTATGGCTACACCTTC. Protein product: CASSLQGASYGYTF.

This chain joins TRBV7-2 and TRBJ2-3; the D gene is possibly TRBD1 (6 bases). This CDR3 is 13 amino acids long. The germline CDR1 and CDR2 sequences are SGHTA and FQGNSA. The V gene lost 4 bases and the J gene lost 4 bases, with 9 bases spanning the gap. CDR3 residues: CASSSGTSDTQYF. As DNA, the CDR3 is TGTGCCAGCAGCTCCGGGACATCAGATACGCAGTATTTT.

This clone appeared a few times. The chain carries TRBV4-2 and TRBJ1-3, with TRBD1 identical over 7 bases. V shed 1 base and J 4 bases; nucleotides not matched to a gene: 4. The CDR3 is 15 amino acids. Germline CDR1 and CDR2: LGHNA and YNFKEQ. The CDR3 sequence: CASSQATGAGNTIYF. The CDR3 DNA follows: TGTGCCAGCAGCCAAGCTACAGGGGCGGGAAACACCATATATTTT.

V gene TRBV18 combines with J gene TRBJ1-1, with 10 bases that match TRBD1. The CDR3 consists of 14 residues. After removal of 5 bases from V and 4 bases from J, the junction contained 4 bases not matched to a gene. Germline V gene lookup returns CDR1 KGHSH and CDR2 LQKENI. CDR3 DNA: TGTGCCAGCTCAGCCGGGACAGGGGTCACTGAAGCTTTCTTT. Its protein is CASSAGTGVTEAFF.

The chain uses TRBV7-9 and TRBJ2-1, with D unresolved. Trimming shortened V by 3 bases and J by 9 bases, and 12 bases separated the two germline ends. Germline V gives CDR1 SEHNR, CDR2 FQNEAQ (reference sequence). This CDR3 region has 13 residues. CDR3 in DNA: TGTGCCAGCAGCTTGGAGAACCTCGGTGAGCAGTTCTTC. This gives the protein CASSLENLGEQFF.

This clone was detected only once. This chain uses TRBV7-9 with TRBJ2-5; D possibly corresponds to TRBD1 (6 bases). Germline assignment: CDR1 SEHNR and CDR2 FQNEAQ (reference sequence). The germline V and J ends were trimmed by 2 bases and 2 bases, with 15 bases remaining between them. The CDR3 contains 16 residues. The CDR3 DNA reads TGTGCCAGCAGCTTAAGTGGGCAGGGGTGGCAAGAGACCCAGTACTTC. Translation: CASSLSGQGWQETQYF.

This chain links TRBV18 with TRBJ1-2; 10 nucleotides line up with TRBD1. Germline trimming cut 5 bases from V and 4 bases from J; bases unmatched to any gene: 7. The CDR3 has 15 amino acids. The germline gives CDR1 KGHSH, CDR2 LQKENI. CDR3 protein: CASSSTGTGAYGYTF. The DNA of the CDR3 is TGTGCCAGCTCATCAACCGGGACAGGGGCCTATGGCTACACCTTC.

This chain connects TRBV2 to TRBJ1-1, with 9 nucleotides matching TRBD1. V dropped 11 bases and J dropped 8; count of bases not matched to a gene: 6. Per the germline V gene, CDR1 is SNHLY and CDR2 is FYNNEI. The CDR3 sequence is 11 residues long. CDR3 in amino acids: CASSQGAEAFF. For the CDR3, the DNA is TGTGCCTCGTCACAGGGGGCCGAAGCTTTCTTT.

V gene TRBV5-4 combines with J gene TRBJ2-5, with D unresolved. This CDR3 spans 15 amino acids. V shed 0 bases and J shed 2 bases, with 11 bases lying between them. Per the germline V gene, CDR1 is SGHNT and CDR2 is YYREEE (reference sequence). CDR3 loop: CASSLARPSQETQYF. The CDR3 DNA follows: TGTGCCAGCAGCTTGGCCAGGCCATCACAAGAGACCCAGTACTTC.

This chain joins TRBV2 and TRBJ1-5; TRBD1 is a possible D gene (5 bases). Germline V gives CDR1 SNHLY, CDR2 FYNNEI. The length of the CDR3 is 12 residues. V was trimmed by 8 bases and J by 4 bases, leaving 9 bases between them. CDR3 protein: CASLGVNQPQHF. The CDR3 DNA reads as TGTGCCAGCCTAGGGGTTAATCAGCCCCAGCATTTT.

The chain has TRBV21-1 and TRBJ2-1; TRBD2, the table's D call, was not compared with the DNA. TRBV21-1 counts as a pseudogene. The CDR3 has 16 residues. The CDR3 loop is CASSNPLTTSYNEQFF. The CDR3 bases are TGTGCCAGCAGCAACCCCTTGACTACCTCCTACAATGAGCAGTTCTTC.

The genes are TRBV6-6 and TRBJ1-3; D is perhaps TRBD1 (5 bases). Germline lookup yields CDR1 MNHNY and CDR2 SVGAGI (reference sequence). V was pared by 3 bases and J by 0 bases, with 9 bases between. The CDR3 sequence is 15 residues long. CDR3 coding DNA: TGTGCCAGCAGTTATCAGGGCTTCTCTGGAAACACCATATATTTT. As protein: CASSYQGFSGNTIYF.

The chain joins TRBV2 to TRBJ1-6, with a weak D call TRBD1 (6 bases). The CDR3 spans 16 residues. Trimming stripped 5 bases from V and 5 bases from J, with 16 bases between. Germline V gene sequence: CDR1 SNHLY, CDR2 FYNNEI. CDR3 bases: TGTGCCAGCAGTACCCTGAGGACAGTGGATAATTCACCCCTCCACTTT. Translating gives CASSTLRTVDNSPLHF.

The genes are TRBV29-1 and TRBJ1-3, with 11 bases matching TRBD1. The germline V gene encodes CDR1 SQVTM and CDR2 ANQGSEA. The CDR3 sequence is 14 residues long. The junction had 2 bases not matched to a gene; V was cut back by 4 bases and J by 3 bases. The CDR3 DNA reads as TGCAGCGTTGGGACAGGGGGCGGTGGAAACACCATATATTTT. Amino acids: CSVGTGGGGNTIYF.

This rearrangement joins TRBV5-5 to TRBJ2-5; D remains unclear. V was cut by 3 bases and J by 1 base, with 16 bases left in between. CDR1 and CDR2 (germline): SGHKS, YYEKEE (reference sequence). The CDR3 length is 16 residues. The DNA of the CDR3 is TGTGCCAGCAGCTCGCAGACATTCGTTCTCCAAGAGACCCAGTACTTC. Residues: CASSSQTFVLQETQYF.